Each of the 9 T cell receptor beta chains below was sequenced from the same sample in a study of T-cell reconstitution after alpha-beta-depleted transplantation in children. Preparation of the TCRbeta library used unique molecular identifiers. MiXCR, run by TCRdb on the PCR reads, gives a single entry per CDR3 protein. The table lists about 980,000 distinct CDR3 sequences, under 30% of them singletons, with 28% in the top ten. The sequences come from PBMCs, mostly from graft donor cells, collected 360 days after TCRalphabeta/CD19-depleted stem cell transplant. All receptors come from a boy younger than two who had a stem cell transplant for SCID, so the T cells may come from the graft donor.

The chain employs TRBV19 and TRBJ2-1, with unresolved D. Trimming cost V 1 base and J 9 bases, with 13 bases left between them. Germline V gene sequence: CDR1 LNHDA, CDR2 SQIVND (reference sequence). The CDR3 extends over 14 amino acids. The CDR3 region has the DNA TGTGCCAGTAGTATAGGTGCCCTGGTAGCTGAGCAGTTCTTC. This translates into CASSIGALVAEQFF.

The chain's CDR3 is CSARRLAGSGTRTDTQYF. DNA of the CDR3: TGCAGTGCTAGACGGCTAGCGGGGAGCGGCACTCGTACAGATACGCAGTATTTT. V gene TRBV20-1 combines with J gene TRBJ2-3; TRBD2 aligns across 9 bases. This CDR3 has 18 amino acids. Germline assignment: CDR1 DFQATT and CDR2 SNEGSKA (reference sequence). Unmatched junction bases numbered 15, after V lost 2 bases and J lost 3 bases.

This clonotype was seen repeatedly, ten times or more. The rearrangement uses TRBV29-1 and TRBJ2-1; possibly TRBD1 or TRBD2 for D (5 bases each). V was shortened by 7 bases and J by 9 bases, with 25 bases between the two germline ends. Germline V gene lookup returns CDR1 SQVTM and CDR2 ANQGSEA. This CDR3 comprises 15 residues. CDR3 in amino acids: CSADSRDLPRGEQFF. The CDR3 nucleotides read TGCAGCGCCGATTCCCGGGACCTCCCCCGAGGTGAGCAGTTCTTC.

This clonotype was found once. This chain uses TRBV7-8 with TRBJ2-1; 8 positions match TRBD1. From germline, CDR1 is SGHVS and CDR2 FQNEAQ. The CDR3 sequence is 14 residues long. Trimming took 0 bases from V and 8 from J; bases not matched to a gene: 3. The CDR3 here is CASSLAPGGDEQFF. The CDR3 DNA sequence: TGTGCCAGCAGCTTAGCGCCAGGGGGCGATGAGCAGTTCTTC. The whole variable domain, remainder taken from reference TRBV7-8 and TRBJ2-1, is GAGVSQSPRYKVAKRGQDVALRCDPISGHVSLFWYQQALGQGPEFLTYFQNEAQLDKSGLPSDRFFAERPEGSVSTLKIQRTQQEDSAVYLCASSLAPGGDEQFFGPGTRLTVL.

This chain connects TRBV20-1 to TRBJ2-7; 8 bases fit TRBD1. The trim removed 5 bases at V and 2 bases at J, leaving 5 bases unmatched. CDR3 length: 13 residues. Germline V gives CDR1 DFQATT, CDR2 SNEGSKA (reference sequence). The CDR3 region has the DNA TGCAGTGCTCTGACAGGGGTTACCTACGAGCAGTACTTC. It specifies CSALTGVTYEQYF.

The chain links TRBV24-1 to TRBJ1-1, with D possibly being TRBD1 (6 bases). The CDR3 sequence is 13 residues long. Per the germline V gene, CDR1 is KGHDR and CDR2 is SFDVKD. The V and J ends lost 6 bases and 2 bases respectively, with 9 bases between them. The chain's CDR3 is CATSRQENTEAFF. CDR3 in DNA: TGTGCCACCAGTCGACAGGAAAACACTGAAGCTTTCTTT.

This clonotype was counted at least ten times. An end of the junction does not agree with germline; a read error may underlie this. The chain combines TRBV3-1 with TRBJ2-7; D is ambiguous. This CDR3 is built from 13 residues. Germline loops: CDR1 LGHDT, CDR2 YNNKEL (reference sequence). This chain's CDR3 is CASSQDLPYEQYF. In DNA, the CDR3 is TGCGCCAGCAGCCAAGATCTACCCTACGAGCAGTACTTC.

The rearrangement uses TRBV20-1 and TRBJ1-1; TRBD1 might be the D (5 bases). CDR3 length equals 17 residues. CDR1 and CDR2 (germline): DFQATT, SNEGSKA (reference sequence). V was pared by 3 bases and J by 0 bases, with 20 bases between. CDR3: CSARRAGTRHMNTEAFF. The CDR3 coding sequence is TGCAGTGCTAGGAGGGCTGGGACCAGGCATATGAACACTGAAGCTTTCTTT.

The CDR3 DNA sequence: TGTGCCAGCTCGACCCCCTCCTTCCTGGATAATTCACCCCTCCACTTT. Encoded protein: CASSTPSFLDNSPLHF. The J gene is TRBJ1-6, the V gene TRBV6-2 or TRBV6-3; no reliable D call. This CDR3 is built from 16 residues. V dropped 8 bases and J dropped 5 bases, with 19 bases sitting between them. CDR1 and CDR2 (germline): MNHEY, SVGEGT.